This T cell receptor beta chain comes out of a study of T cells in Graves' hyperthyroidism and ophthalmopathy (dated by TCRdb to the late 2010s). Describing the broader study: Peripheral blood samples were taken at the time of initial diagnosis, prior to any treatment. To identify distinguishing TCR V-J signatures, a discovery cohort of roughly 100 patients was used, comprising approximately 40 with Graves' ophthalmopathy and around 60 with stable Graves' hyperthyroidism. Prospective prediction of ophthalmopathy was tested in an independent validation cohort consisting of some 18 hyperthyroidism patients and some 17 patients who later progressed to ophthalmopathy. For training and testing, the 100 patients in the discovery cohort were randomly divided in a 7:3 ratio. In addition, the study compared T-cell repertoires in thyroid tissue and in blood from a handful of Graves' hyperthyroidism patients. After sampling, hyperthyroidism patients received methimazole starting at 30 mg daily, and ophthalmopathy patients received high-dose intravenous methylprednisolone. According to the paper, TCR Vbeta CDR3 sequencing was carried out on approximately 140 peripheral blood samples, which came from about 45 ophthalmopathy, around 75 hyperthyroidism and some 17 progressor patients.

Graves' hyperthyroidism was defined as stable when no progression to ophthalmopathy occurred over 18 months of follow-up. The hyperthyroidism patients were between 18 and 65 years old and newly diagnosed, with a disease duration of less than 2 months. Exclusion was applied to patients with uncontrolled infections, other autoimmune diseases, pregnancy or lactation. Clinical symptoms, serum thyroxine and TRAb, thyroid ultrasound, and orbital computed tomography formed the basis for the diagnoses. PBMCs were separated from roughly 10 ml of fresh peripheral blood using Ficoll-Paque density gradient centrifugation. Total RNA was extracted with Trizol reagent, and quality was checked on an Agilent 2100 Bioanalyzer. The TCR beta CDR3 regions were amplified from the RNA transcripts. The TCR CDR3 was subjected to a first round of RT-PCR using the HTBI primer set and the Qiagen OneStep RT-PCR kit. The libraries were constructed in a second round of multiplex PCR and then size-selected and purified. Libraries were sequenced paired-end with 100 bp reads on an Illumina HiSeq2000. The published analysis was carried out like this. SOAPnuke was used to process the raw data, with reads discarded if the reads contained adapters or uncalled bases, had a mean Phred below 15, or lacked an exact constant-primer or identifier match. High-quality paired reads were merged with COPE v1.2.5, and unique nucleotide sequences were defined as clonotypes. Clonotypes were aligned to IMGT TRBV, TRBD and TRBJ reference segments using MiTCR v1.1. Analysis was restricted to V-J combinations with a frequency above 0.0001, which covered about 99% of repertoires. A TCS score was defined as the ratio between F50 (clonal expansion) and ExV (chaos), using BLOSUM62-based TCRdist between CDR3 peptides within each V-J. Welch's t-statistics and random forest reduced around 550 V-J features to 10 to 15, which were used in a naive Bayes classifier (R e1071). TCRdb reran the public reads through fastp at Q25 and MiXCR, keeping productive beta chains. Rows are combined by CDR3 protein, so each entry shows the most common genes and DNA. V and J calls and clone size were set by TCRdb, not the authors. The table for this sample lists around 520,000 distinct CDR3 sequences; around 13% of them were counted only once. The ten largest clones add up to around 14% of the sample.

Study-wide findings and limitations: In validation, the model predicted progression to ophthalmopathy a median of approximately 6.3 months before onset, with roughly 70% sensitivity and more than 72% specificity. In cross-validation, a model built on a 13 V-J signature told ophthalmopathy apart from stable hyperthyroidism with approximately 90% sensitivity and 81% to 82% specificity, and in testing the same model reached 80%/75%. No statistical method was used to fix the sample size in advance, and group allocation was not hidden from the investigators. Blood samples also contained most of the expanded thyroid clonotypes (frequency above 0.001), which suggests that blood repertoires may reflect thyroid immune responses.

Trimming accounts for 6 bases at V and 1 base at J, while the number of junction bases matched to no gene is 2. The CDR3 has 14 amino acids, counting the end cysteine and phenylalanine. CDR3 DNA is the only sequence kept; it has 42 bases, read in frame from the first base. The sample holds many counts of this clonotype. Its antigen specificity is not known. Nothing much larger sits one base from this clone, and base qualities are not available. The sequence links TRBV12-3 or TRBV12-4 to TRBJ1-1; TRBD1 aligns with 10 central bases. Sequencing was performed on blood. The sequence derives from a woman aged 40-49 years with Graves' hyperthyroidism. The nucleotide sequence is given as TGTGCCAGCAGCCGGGACAGGGGGAACACTGAAGCTTTCTTT. It encodes CASSRDRGNTEAFF.